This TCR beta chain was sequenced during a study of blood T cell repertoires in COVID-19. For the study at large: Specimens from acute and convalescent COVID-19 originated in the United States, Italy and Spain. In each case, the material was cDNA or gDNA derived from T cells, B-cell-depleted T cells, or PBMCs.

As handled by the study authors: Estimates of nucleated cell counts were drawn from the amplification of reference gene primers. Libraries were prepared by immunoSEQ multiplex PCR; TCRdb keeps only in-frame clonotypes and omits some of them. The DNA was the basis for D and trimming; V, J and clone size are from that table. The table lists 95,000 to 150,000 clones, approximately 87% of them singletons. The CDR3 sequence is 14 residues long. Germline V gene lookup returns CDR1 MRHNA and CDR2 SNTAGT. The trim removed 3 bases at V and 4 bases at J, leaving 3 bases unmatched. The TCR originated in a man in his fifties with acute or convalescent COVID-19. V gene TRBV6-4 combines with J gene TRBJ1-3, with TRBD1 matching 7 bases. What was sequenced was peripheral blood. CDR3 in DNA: TGTGCCAGCAGTGAGAGCAGGGGGGGAAACACCATATATTTT. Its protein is CASSESRGGNTIYF.